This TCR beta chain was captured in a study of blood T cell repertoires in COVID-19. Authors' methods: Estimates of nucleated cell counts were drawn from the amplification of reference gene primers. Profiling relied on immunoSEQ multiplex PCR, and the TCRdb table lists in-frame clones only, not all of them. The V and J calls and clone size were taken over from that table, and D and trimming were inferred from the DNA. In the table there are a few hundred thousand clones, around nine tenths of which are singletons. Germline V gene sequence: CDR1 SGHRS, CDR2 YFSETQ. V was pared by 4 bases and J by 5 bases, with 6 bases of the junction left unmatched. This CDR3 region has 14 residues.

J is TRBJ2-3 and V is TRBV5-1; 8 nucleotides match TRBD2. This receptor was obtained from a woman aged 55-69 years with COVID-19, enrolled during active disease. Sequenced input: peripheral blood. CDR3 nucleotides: TGCGCCAGCAGCCCATTCGCGGGGGGAGATACGCAGTATTTT. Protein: CASSPFAGGDTQYF.